Described below is a single T cell receptor beta chain sequence and its context. The antigen this receptor binds is unknown. No much larger clone is present one base from it, and per-base qualities are unavailable. The intended sense of this specimen's time point label: blood 2 weeks post-SBRT. What this sample's treatment or condition label stands for: 15 Gy SBRT to primary tumor, nephrectomy 4 weeks later. To follow tumor-enriched clonotypes, peripheral blood was collected serially from radiation-treated patients at baseline and again at 2 weeks and 4 weeks after SBRT. Every patient had renal cell carcinoma of clear cell pathology. Genomic DNA for TCR sequencing was prepared using the QIAamp DNA Blood Mini Kit (Qiagen). Samples were included in the analyses only if all quality control checks were passed. These data originate in a study of radiation and T cells in renal cell carcinoma (dated by TCRdb to 2018 to 2021). With regard to the full study: The samples were drawn from a clinical trial, where primary renal cell carcinomas were treated with 15 Gy of stereotactic body radiation therapy and then removed by nephrectomy 4 weeks afterward. In total, 50 to 60 samples, comprising around 26 tumors and around 27 peripheral blood samples, were subjected to TCR beta sequencing. A total of roughly 3,900,000 unique CDR3 nucleotide sequences, encoding 2,500,000 or so unique CDR3 amino acid sequences, were found across all 50 or so samples.

CDR1 and CDR2 are read off the germline V gene as LGHNA and YNFKEQ. The CDR3, from cysteine to phenylalanine, totals 13 residues. CDR3 DNA only is kept here, 39 bases in frame from base 1. Trimming removed 1 base from V and 8 bases from J; the gene matches leave 4 bases unexplained. Results the study describes overall, beyond this receptor: In blood, the top tumor clonotypes increased from baseline to 2 weeks after radiation and then shrank by 4 weeks, which suggests a temporary expansion of tumor-resident clones. Because pretreatment tumor biopsies were not available, the baseline intratumoral presence of clonotypes could not be determined. Effects of radiation dose or scheduling on the TCR repertoire could not be addressed with the single-armed trial design. Changes in the blood repertoire were not tracked past 4 weeks after treatment.

Following the manufacturer's recommendations, the immunoSEQ kit was used to generate TCR beta libraries from genomic DNA. To prepare the libraries, a first multiplex PCR with proprietary primers was run, followed by a second PCR that added unique barcodes, and a bead cleanup was done after each round. A positive control reaction and a negative control reaction, both provided in the kit, were run with every batch of samples. The final libraries were assessed on an Agilent 4200 TapeStation D1000 ScreenTape, pooled by volume, and quantified by qPCR. Sequencing was performed on an Illumina NextSeq500 with a MidOutput 150-cycle cartridge, and 156 Read1 and 15 Index1 cycles were run with kit custom primers. The pooled library was loaded at 0.75 to 1 pM with a 20% PhiX control spike-in. As for the original processing: The vendor-processed data were analyzed in R, and a clonotype was defined as all T cells that share the same CDR3 nucleotide sequence. For clone abundance analyses, frequencies were normalized to the 10,000 most abundant clones in each sample. Before analysis, public T cell clones were removed, and these numbered fewer than six per sample on average. A difference in abundance of at least 32-fold between compartments was used to define tumor-enriched and baseline blood-enriched clonotypes. A beta-binomial differential abundance model was applied to find clonotypes that expanded or contracted between blood time points. The Baroni-Urbani and Buser coefficient was used to measure tumor-blood repertoire similarity, and groups were compared with two-tailed Wilcoxon tests in R. Imported from immuneACCESS, the table was reduced by TCRdb to in-frame sequences with V and J called. These copies leave out some clones; in studies compared against another copy, an unresolved V gene accounts for under half, and the cause of the remainder is not known. From that table come the V and J calls and clone size; the DNA was used to work out D and trimming. The table for this sample lists just over 150,000 clones; roughly 90% of them were counted only once. The biggest ten clones account for under 15% of the sample.

The rearrangement combines TRBV4-2 with TRBJ1-2, with TRBD1 identical over 7 junction bases. The receptor was isolated from a woman aged 50 to 65 with renal cell carcinoma. Sequenced here: blood, sampled from a patient whose treatment included radiotherapy and nephrectomy. At the DNA level, the sequence is TGTGCCAGCAGCCAAGGACAGGGTGACGGCTACACCTTC. Translated, this gives CASSQGQGDGYTF.